A single sample gave rise to the 2 T cell receptor beta chains below, sequenced in a study of T cell repertoires in cytomegalovirus infection. TCRdb analysed the reads with MiXCR anew, one entry per CDR3 protein. The data contain about half a million distinct CDR3 sequences, around 35% of them seen just once; the ten biggest clones take up about a sixth. These receptors' antigens are unknown. The sequencing used cultured PBMCs, collected from culture after CMV antigen stimulation. All receptors derive from a human donor in good health (CMV status not recorded). Some clones in this sample may be carry-over from other donors' samples.

The gene calls are TRBV3-1 and TRBJ1-2; 11 positions match TRBD1. V lost 6 bases to trimming and J lost 8 bases; unmatched junction nucleotides: 8. Germline V gives CDR1 LGHDT, CDR2 YNNKEL (reference sequence). The CDR3 covers 14 residues. The CDR3 coding sequence is TGTGCCAGCAGTCAGGGGACAGGGGGAGAAGGCTACACCTTC. Its translation: CASSQGTGGEGYTF.

V is TRBV4-2 and J is TRBJ1-2; 8 bases are a match to TRBD1. The CDR3 contains 14 residues. After removal of 5 bases from V and 6 bases from J, the junction contained 8 bases not matched to a gene. Germline CDR1 reads LGHNA; CDR2 reads YNFKEQ. This CDR3 is CASSRQGPEDGYTF. The CDR3 DNA sequence: TGTGCCAGCAGCAGACAGGGGCCAGAAGATGGCTACACCTTC.